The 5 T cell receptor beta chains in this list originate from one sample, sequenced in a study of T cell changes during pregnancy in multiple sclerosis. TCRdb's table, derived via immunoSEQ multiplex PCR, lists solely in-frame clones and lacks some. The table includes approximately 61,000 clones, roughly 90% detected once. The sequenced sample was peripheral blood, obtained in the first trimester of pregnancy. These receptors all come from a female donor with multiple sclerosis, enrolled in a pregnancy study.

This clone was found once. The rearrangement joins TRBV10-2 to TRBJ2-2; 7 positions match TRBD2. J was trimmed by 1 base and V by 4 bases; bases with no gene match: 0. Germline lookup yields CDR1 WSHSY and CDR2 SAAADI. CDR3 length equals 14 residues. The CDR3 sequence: CASSASGNTGELFF. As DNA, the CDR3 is TGCGCCAGCAGTGCTAGCGGGAACACCGGGGAGCTGTTTTTT.

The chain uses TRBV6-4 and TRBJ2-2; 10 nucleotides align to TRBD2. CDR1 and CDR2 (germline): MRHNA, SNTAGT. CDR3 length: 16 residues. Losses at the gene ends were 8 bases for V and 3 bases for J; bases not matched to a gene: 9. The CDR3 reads CASAESSGSHTGELFF. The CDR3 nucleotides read TGTGCCAGCGCCGAGTCTAGCGGGAGTCACACCGGGGAGCTGTTTTTT.

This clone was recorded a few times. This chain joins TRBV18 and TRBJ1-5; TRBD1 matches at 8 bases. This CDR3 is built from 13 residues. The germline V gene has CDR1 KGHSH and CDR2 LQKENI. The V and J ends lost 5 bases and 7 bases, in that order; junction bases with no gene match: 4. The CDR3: CASSGQGDQPQHF. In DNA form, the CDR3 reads TGTGCCAGCTCAGGACAGGGCGACCAGCCCCAGCATTTT.

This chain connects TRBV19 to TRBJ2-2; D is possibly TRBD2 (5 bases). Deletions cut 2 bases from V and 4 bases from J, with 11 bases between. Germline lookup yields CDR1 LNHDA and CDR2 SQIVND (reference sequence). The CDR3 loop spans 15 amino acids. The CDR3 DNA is TGTGCCAGTAGTATAAGAGGGAGCGGCACCGGGGAGCTGTTTTTT. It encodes CASSIRGSGTGELFF.

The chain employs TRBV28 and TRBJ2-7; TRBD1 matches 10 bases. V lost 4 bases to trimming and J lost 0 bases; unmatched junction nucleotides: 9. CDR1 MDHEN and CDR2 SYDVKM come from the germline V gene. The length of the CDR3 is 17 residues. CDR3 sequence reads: CASSYRDRGPFSYEQYF. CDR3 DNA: TGTGCCAGCAGTTACCGGGACAGGGGCCCCTTCTCCTACGAGCAGTACTTC.